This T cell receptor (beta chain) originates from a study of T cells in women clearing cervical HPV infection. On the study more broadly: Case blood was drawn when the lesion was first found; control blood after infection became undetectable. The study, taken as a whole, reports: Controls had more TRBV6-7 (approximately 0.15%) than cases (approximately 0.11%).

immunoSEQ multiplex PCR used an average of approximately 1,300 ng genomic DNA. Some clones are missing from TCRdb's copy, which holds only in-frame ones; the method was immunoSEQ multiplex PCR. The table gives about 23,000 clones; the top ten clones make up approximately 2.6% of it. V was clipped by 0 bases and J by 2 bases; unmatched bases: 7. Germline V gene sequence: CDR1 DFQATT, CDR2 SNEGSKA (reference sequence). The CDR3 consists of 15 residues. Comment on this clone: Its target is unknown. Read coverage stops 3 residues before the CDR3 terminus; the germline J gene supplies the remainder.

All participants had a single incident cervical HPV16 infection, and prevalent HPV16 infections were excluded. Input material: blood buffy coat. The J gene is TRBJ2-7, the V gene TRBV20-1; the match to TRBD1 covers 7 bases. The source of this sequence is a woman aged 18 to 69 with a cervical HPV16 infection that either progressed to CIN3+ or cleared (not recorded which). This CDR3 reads CSARDPGTETYEQYF. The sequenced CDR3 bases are TGCAGTGCTAGAGATCCCGGGACAGAGACCTACGAG.